A selection of T cell receptor beta chains follows, all from one sample in a study of beta chain features in type 1 diabetes. This table comes from immunoSEQ multiplex PCR, and its TCRdb copy is limited to in-frame clones, with some not included. The sample lists roughly 340,000 clones, around 13% occurring once. Sequenced input: naive CD4+ T cells from blood. These receptors all stem from a woman aged 18-35 years with type 1 diabetes. Both conserved end residues are part of each CDR3. D genes are given only for firm matches. Where a row states a size, it is once, few, many or the class of an expanded clone; other rows omit it.

clone size	J gene	D gene	V gene	CDR3 DNA	CDR3 protein
-	TRBJ1-2	-	TRBV6-5	TGTGCCAGCAGTTACGCGGGGGCTAACTATGGCTACACCTTC	CASSYAGANYGYTF
-	TRBJ2-7	-	TRBV27	TGTGCCAGCAGTTTATCGGGCAGGGACTCCTACGAGCAGTACTTC	CASSLSGRDSYEQYF
few	TRBJ1-1	-	TRBV4-2	TGTGCCAGCAGCCACAACAGGGCGCTGAACACTGAAGCTTTCTTT	CASSHNRALNTEAFF
few	TRBJ1-6	-	TRBV19	TGTGCCAGTAGGACCTCCGGACGGGGTAATTCACCCCTCCACTTT	CASRTSGRGNSPLHF
few	TRBJ1-2	TRBD1	TRBV5-1	TGCGCCAGCACCTTAGTCGGACAGGACCATATTCCCTATGGCTACACCTTC	CASTLVGQDHIPYGYTF
few	TRBJ2-7	-	TRBV7-9	TGTGCCAGCAGCATGGAGGGGGCGCCTCGGGAGCAGTACTTC	CASSMEGAPREQYF
few	TRBJ2-5	TRBD2	TRBV5-1	TGCGCCAGCAGCTCCACTAGCGGGACTGCCCAAGAGACCCAGTACTTC	CASSSTSGTAQETQYF
-	TRBJ2-5	TRBD2	TRBV6-6	TGTTCTGCCGCCGGGACTAGCCCCGTAGGGACCCAGTACTTC	CSAAGTSPVGTQYF
few	TRBJ2-5	-	TRBV9	TGTGCCAGCAGCGTATACGGGGAAGAGACCCAGTACTTC	CASSVYGEETQYF
-	TRBJ1-4	-	TRBV5-4	TGTGCCAGCAGCCCCGACTTTAATGAAAAACTGTTTTTT	CASSPDFNEKLFF
few	TRBJ1-1	-	TRBV7-8	TGTGCCAGCAGCTTAAATCAGGGGAACACTGAAGCTTTCTTT	CASSLNQGNTEAFF
-	TRBJ1-6	-	TRBV18	TGTGCCAGCTCACCGGGCGGGGGAACCTATAATTCACCCCTCCACTTT	CASSPGGGTYNSPLHF
few	TRBJ2-5	-	TRBV28	TGTGCCAGCAGTTTTCTTGAGACCCAGTACTTC	CASSFLETQYF
few	TRBJ2-1	TRBD2	TRBV11-2	TGTGCCAGCAGCTTAGGGAGCCGTGAGCGGGGAAACAATGAGCAGTTCTTC	CASSLGSRERGNNEQFF
few	TRBJ2-4	-	TRBV28	TGTGCCAGCCCACCGGGACTCCACGAGGCCAAAAACATTCAGTACTTC	CASPPGLHEAKNIQYF
few	TRBJ1-1	-	TRBV11-3	TGTGCCAGCAGCTTAGTCAGGGGAGCTGAAGCTTTCTTT	CASSLVRGAEAFF
-	TRBJ2-7	TRBD2	TRBV10-3	TGTGCCATCAGTGAGGGAACTAGCGGGAACTACGAGCAGTACTTC	CAISEGTSGNYEQYF
few	TRBJ1-1	-	TRBV4-3	TGCGCCAGCAGCCAAGATGGGGGCAGGATGAACACTGAAGCTTTCTTT	CASSQDGGRMNTEAFF
-	TRBJ2-1	TRBD2	TRBV7-9	TGTGCCAGCAGCACTCAGCGGGAGGGCCCCCAGCAGTTCTTC	CASSTQREGPQQFF
-	TRBJ1-4	-	TRBV25-1	TGTGCCACTACGCCGTCCGGGGATGAAAAACTGTTTTTT	CATTPSGDEKLFF
few	TRBJ2-2	TRBD2	TRBV12-5	TGTGCTAGTGGTTTCGTTAGCGGGAGCTACACCGGGGAGCTGTTTTTT	CASGFVSGSYTGELFF
-	TRBJ1-2	-	TRBV7-9	TGTGCCAGCAGTGTACGGGGGATCGGTTACACCTTC	CASSVRGIGYTF
few	TRBJ2-1	-	TRBV19	TGTGCCAGTAAGGAGCTAGCGAGCTCCTACAATGAGCAGTTCTTC	CASKELASSYNEQFF
-	TRBJ1-6	-	TRBV18	TGTGCCAGCTCATTTAACAGGGACCCTTCACCCCTCCACTTT	CASSFNRDPSPLHF
-	TRBJ2-7	-	TRBV6-5	TGTGCCAGCACCCCCGGGGGACTTCCTTGGGACGAGCAGTACTTC	CASTPGGLPWDEQYF
once	TRBJ1-1	TRBD1	TRBV18	TGTGCCAGCTCACCGGGACAGGGGCCTTTCACTGAAGCTTTCTTT	CASSPGQGPFTEAFF
-	TRBJ2-3	TRBD1	TRBV5-4	TGTGCCAGCAGCCGAGGTGGGACAGGGGACCGCACCCAGCAGTATTTT	CASSRGGTGDRTQQYF
few	TRBJ2-7	-	TRBV15	TGTGCCACCAGCAGAGATCCCAAATACGAGCAGTACTTC	CATSRDPKYEQYF
few	TRBJ1-1	-	TRBV9	TGTGCCAGCAGCCCACGTATAGGGGACACTGAAGCTTTCTTT	CASSPRIGDTEAFF
few	TRBJ1-2	-	TRBV28	TGTGCCAGCAGTGCGGGACCGTGGACCTATGGCTACACCTTC	CASSAGPWTYGYTF
-	TRBJ1-1	-	TRBV6-5	TGTGCCACGCAACAGGGATTGATATCGGAAGCTTTCTTT	CATQQGLISEAFF
few	TRBJ2-6	-	TRBV5-1	TGCGCCAGCAGCCAGGCCGGGGGGCTCGGGGCCAACGTCCTGACTTTC	CASSQAGGLGANVLTF
once	TRBJ2-3	TRBD1	TRBV4-1	TGCGCCGCCGGGACAGCTATTACGGATACGCAGTATTTT	CAAGTAITDTQYF
-	TRBJ2-5	-	TRBV21-1	TGTGCCAGCAGCAGCGGGACAGGAGAGACCCAGTACTTC	CASSSGTGETQYF
-	TRBJ2-7	-	TRBV30	TGTGCCTGGAGATCCCAACAGGTAGCCTCCTACGAGCAGTACTTC	CAWRSQQVASYEQYF
-	TRBJ1-2	-	TRBV28	TGTGCCAGCAGTCCCACAGGAGTTAGTGGCTACACCTTC	CASSPTGVSGYTF
few	TRBJ1-2	TRBD1	TRBV19	TGTGCCAGTAGTATCGGGACAGGAAACTATGGCTACACCTTC	CASSIGTGNYGYTF
-	TRBJ2-1	-	TRBV30	TGTGCCTGGAGTCGAGTGGCCTACAATGAGCAGTTCTTC	CAWSRVAYNEQFF
few	TRBJ2-1	-	TRBV6-1	TGTGCCAGCAGTGAAGGACTAGGGAACAATGAGCAGTTCTTC	CASSEGLGNNEQFF
-	TRBJ2-5	TRBD1	TRBV6-6	TGTGCCAGCGCGGACAGGGCGGCCCAGTACTTC	CASADRAAQYF
-	TRBJ2-7	TRBD2	TRBV7-2	TGTGCCAGCAGCCCGGGACTAGCGGGGACCGAGCAGTACTTC	CASSPGLAGTEQYF
-	TRBJ2-3	-	TRBV6-4	TGTGCCAGCAGTGACAATACAGTAAATACGCAGTATTTT	CASSDNTVNTQYF
few	TRBJ2-5	-	TRBV7-2	TGTGCCAGCAGTTCTCCGGGGGGCCGGGGTAGACAAGAGACCCAGTACTTC	CASSSPGGRGRQETQYF
-	TRBJ1-4	TRBD1	TRBV29-1	TGCAGCGTGACAGGGGCCCGGAAGGAAAAACTGTTTTTT	CSVTGARKEKLFF
once	TRBJ1-1	-	TRBV13	TGTGCCAGCAGTCTTAGGTCCGGGGTCGGGAGCACTGAAGCTTTCTTT	CASSLRSGVGSTEAFF
-	TRBJ2-7	TRBD1	TRBV29-1	TGCAGCGTTGCCCCGACAGGGAACGAGCAGTACTTC	CSVAPTGNEQYF
few	TRBJ2-1	-	TRBV10-3	TGTGCCATCGGCGAAGGGGGCAATGAGCAGTTCTTC	CAIGEGGNEQFF
-	TRBJ1-1	-	TRBV7-9	TGTGCCAGCAGCGATCAAACAGAGAACACTGAAGCTTTCTTT	CASSDQTENTEAFF
-	TRBJ1-3	-	TRBV7-9	TGTGCCAGCAGCTCCGCGCCAAGCTCTGGAAACACCATATATTTT	CASSSAPSSGNTIYF
few	TRBJ1-6	-	TRBV6-5	TGTGCCAGCTTGGAGCGGCTGGGTTCACCCCTCCACTTT	CASLERLGSPLHF
-	TRBJ2-3	TRBD1	TRBV14	TGTGCCAGCAGCCCTCGACAGGGTGAGAGGGTGAGCACAGATACGCAGTATTTT	CASSPRQGERVSTDTQYF
-	TRBJ2-2	TRBD1	TRBV5-4	TGTGCCAGCAGCGACAGGGGCCTGGTCGGGGAGCTGTTTTTT	CASSDRGLVGELFF
-	TRBJ1-2	TRBD1	TRBV28	TGTGCCAGCACCCAGGGACAGGGGAGCTATGGCTACACCTTC	CASTQGQGSYGYTF
-	TRBJ1-2	TRBD1	TRBV7-9	TGTGCCAGCAGCTCCCGGGACAGGGGGAGTGTCTATGGCTACACCTTC	CASSSRDRGSVYGYTF
few	TRBJ1-5	TRBD1	TRBV28	TGTGCCAGCAGCCCCGGGACAGATAAGAATCAGCCCCAGCATTTT	CASSPGTDKNQPQHF